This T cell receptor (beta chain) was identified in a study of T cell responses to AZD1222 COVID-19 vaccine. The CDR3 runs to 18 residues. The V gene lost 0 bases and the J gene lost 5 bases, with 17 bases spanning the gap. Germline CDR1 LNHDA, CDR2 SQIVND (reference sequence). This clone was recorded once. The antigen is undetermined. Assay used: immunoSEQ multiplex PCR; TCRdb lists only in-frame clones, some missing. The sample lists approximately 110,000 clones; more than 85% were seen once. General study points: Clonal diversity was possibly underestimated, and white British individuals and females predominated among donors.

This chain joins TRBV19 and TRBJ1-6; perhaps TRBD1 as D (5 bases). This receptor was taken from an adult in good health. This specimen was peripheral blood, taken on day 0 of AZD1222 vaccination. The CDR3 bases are TGTGCCAGTAGTATAGAGGACACGGAGCTCGGGAATAATTCACCCCTCCACTTT. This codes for CASSIEDTELGNNSPLHF. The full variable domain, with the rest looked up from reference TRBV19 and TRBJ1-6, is DGGITQSPKYLFRKEGQNVTLSCEQNLNHDAMYWYRQDPGQGLRLIYYSQIVNDFQKGDIAEGYSVSREKKESFPLTVTSAQKNPTAFYLCASSIEDTELGNNSPLHFGNGTRLTVT.